This entry describes one T cell receptor (beta chain). Its antigen is not identified. CDR3 length: 10 amino acids. CDR1 is SGHNT and CDR2 is YENEEA in the germline V gene. The germline V and J ends were trimmed by 1 base and 9 bases, with 3 bases remaining between them. This entry is derived from a study of shared clonotypes between healthy human individuals. General study results and limits: Sharing across four donors was highest in naive CD4 (around 5%) and lowest in memory CD8 (around 0.4%).

Under the authors' procedure: ImmunoSEQ supplied junction-only sequences lacking quality scores, so filtering was different. Repertoires were generated with immunoSEQ multiplex PCR, while TCRdb's copy carries only in-frame clones and drops some. The DNA was the basis for D and trimming; V, J and clone size are from that table. The sample consists of about 600,000 clones, about 95% of them appearing once. Naive CD8 populations comprised CD45RO-negative cells positively selected for CCR7, excluding terminally differentiated effector memory CD45RA+ cells. The sequence came from a woman younger than 45 in good health. The chain carries TRBV11-3 and TRBJ1-1, with D unresolved. The specimen was naive CD8+ T cells sorted from blood. The CDR3 loop is CASSLGQAFF. The CDR3 coding sequence is TGTGCCAGCAGCTTAGGTCAAGCTTTCTTT.